The rows below give T cell receptor beta chains drawn from one sample of a study of shared clonotypes between healthy human individuals. Some clones are missing from TCRdb's copy, which holds only in-frame ones; the method was immunoSEQ multiplex PCR. The data contain a few million clones, around 93% of them singletons. The sample consisted of naive CD8+ T cells from PBMCs. These receptors were obtained from a man between 18 and 29 years old in good health. Some clones in this sample may be carry-over from other donors' samples. CDR3s include the opening cysteine and the closing phenylalanine or tryptophan. A D gene is named only where the DNA matches it firmly. Clone size, where shown, is once, few, many, or a class for clones that have expanded.

j_gene,v_gene,abundance,d_gene,CDR3nt,CDR3aa
TRBJ1-1,TRBV6-5,NA,NA,TGTGCCAGCAGTAGTGGCAGCCTTATGAACACTGAAGCTTTCTTT,CASSSGSLMNTEAFF
TRBJ2-1,TRBV28,NA,TRBD2,TGTGCCAGCAGTTCTTGGGGACTAGTAAGCAATGAGCAGTTCTTC,CASSSWGLVSNEQFF
TRBJ2-3,TRBV5-1,NA,NA,TGCGCCAGTAATACGCAGTATTTT,CASNTQYF
TRBJ1-1,TRBV28,NA,NA,TGTGCCAGCAGTCCGGAACAGTGGGGGTCAAGGGGCGACACTGAAGCTTTCTTT,CASSPEQWGSRGDTEAFF
TRBJ2-1,TRBV11-2,NA,TRBD2,TGTGCCAGCAGCTCCCGAGGGAGCGGGAGCTTCAATGAGCAGTTCTTC,CASSSRGSGSFNEQFF
TRBJ2-5,TRBV15,once,NA,TGTGCCACCAGAGTTGGCGGGGAACAAGAGACCCAGTACTTC,CATRVGGEQETQYF
TRBJ2-7,TRBV14,NA,NA,TGTGCCAGCAGCCAAGATAAGGCAGCCCGCTACGAGCAGTACTTC,CASSQDKAARYEQYF
TRBJ2-7,TRBV7-3,NA,TRBD2,TGTGCCAGCAGCTTAACGGGACTAGCGGGAGACTACGAGCAGTACTTC,CASSLTGLAGDYEQYF
TRBJ1-1,TRBV6-5,NA,NA,TGTGCCAGCAAACCATCTCCCGGGGCTTACTGGGGAGCTTTCTTT,CASKPSPGAYWGAFF
TRBJ1-5,TRBV19,once,NA,TGTGCCAGCGACAGAAACAATCAGCCCCAGCATTTT,CASDRNNQPQHF
TRBJ2-7,TRBV11-2,NA,NA,TGTGCCAGCAGCTCGACGGGTAACGAGCAGTACTTC,CASSSTGNEQYF
TRBJ2-7,TRBV6-6,once,NA,TGTGCCAGCAGTTACTCGGAGCGTTCCTACGAGCAGTACTTC,CASSYSERSYEQYF
TRBJ2-1,TRBV5-1,NA,TRBD2,TGCGCCAGCGGGACAGCGGGAGGGCCGGAGGAGCAGTTCTTC,CASGTAGGPEEQFF
TRBJ2-6,TRBV29-1,NA,NA,TGCAGCGTTGTCGCCCCCGACTCTGGGGCCAACGTCCTGACTTTC,CSVVAPDSGANVLTF
TRBJ2-1,TRBV4-1,NA,NA,TGCGCCAGCAGCCAAGGTCTCTATACCTACAATGAGCAGTTCTTC,CASSQGLYTYNEQFF
TRBJ2-3,TRBV6-4,NA,TRBD2,TGTGCCAGCGTAAGAGCGGGAGGGCCAAGGGCAGATACGCAGTATTTT,CASVRAGGPRADTQYF
TRBJ1-6,TRBV4-1,NA,NA,TGCGCCAGCAGCCAAGAAGGGGACACGAACCTTCTTAATTCACCCCTCCACTTT,CASSQEGDTNLLNSPLHF
TRBJ1-1,TRBV6-5,NA,NA,TGTGCCAGCAGCTTAGACAGCCGCACTGAAGCTTTCTTT,CASSLDSRTEAFF
TRBJ2-5,TRBV7-2,NA,TRBD2,TGTGCCAGCAGCACCTGGCTCCTAGCGGCCCAAGAGACCCAGTACTTC,CASSTWLLAAQETQYF
TRBJ1-5,TRBV19,NA,NA,TGTGCCAGTAGCTTAAGGGACACACTGACTAATCAGCCCCAGCATTTT,CASSLRDTLTNQPQHF
TRBJ2-7,TRBV5-6,NA,NA,TGTGCCAGCAGCTTCGGCGGATTCTCCTACGAGCAGTACTTC,CASSFGGFSYEQYF
TRBJ2-1,TRBV10-3,NA,NA,TGTGCCATCAGTGACTTCAGCAACTACAATGAGCAGTTCTTC,CAISDFSNYNEQFF
TRBJ2-7,TRBV5-4,NA,NA,TGTGCCAGCAGCCCGGGGCAGGTTTCCTACGAGCAGTACTTC,CASSPGQVSYEQYF
TRBJ2-7,TRBV27,NA,NA,TGTGCCAGCAGTCCCTATTTACAGGGAGGGGGCGAGCAGTACTTC,CASSPYLQGGGEQYF
TRBJ1-1,TRBV11-2,NA,NA,TGTGCCAGCAGCTTAGAGTCGGTAGGCATTAGGAACACTGAAGCTTTCTTT,CASSLESVGIRNTEAFF
TRBJ2-3,TRBV5-1,NA,NA,TGCGCCAGCAGCACCGACAGTGAAGATACGCAGTATTTT,CASSTDSEDTQYF
TRBJ2-5,TRBV28,NA,TRBD2,TGTGCCAGCAGTTCCTACCCTATAGTACAGCGGGAGGGCGAGGGAGAGACCCAGTACTTC,CASSSYPIVQREGEGETQYF
TRBJ2-3,TRBV5-4,NA,NA,TGTGCCAGCAGCTTAGGAGGGGCCCTCAGAGATACGCAGTATTTT,CASSLGGALRDTQYF
TRBJ2-7,TRBV7-7,NA,NA,TGTGCCAGCAGCTTAAGGGCAGGGCCCTCCTACGAGCAGTACTTC,CASSLRAGPSYEQYF
TRBJ2-5,TRBV11-2,NA,NA,TGTGCCAGCAGCTCGCGACAGAGACAAGAGACCCAGTACTTC,CASSSRQRQETQYF
TRBJ1-1,TRBV7-9,NA,NA,TGTGCCAGCACCTACGGTTTCGGGCGTGAAGCTTTCTTT,CASTYGFGREAFF
TRBJ1-1,TRBV14,NA,NA,TGTGCCAGCAGCCAAGTAATGGGGAACACTGAAGCTTTCTTT,CASSQVMGNTEAFF
TRBJ1-1,TRBV19,once,NA,TGTGCCAGTAGTATAGGGGGAGGACATACGAACACTGAAGCTTTCTTT,CASSIGGGHTNTEAFF
TRBJ2-7,TRBV30,NA,TRBD2,TGTGCCTGGAGTACCTTACGGGAGGTCTCCTACGAGCAGTACTTC,CAWSTLREVSYEQYF
TRBJ2-7,TRBV27,NA,NA,TGTGCCAGCAGCCTAAGGGGGGGACAGGTCTACGAGCAGTACTTC,CASSLRGGQVYEQYF
TRBJ2-1,TRBV5-1,NA,NA,TGCGCCAGCAGCTTGACAGGCTCGTACAATGAGCAGTTCTTC,CASSLTGSYNEQFF
TRBJ2-3,TRBV7-9,once,NA,TGTGCCAGCAGCTTAGTTAGTGTTCGAGATACGCAGTATTTT,CASSLVSVRDTQYF
TRBJ1-1,TRBV6-5,few,TRBD1,TGTGCCAGCAGCCGACAGGGATTGAACACTGAAGCTTTCTTT,CASSRQGLNTEAFF
TRBJ2-2,TRBV27,NA,TRBD1,TGTGCCAGCAGTCCCGAGGGACAGGGGGCTAACACCGGGGAGCTGTTTTTT,CASSPEGQGANTGELFF
TRBJ2-7,TRBV7-9,NA,NA,TGTGCCAGCAGCTCTTCTAGCGAACGATACACCTACGAGCAGTACTTC,CASSSSSERYTYEQYF
TRBJ2-1,TRBV6-6,NA,NA,TGTGCCAGCAGTTACTCGATCGGGGAGCAGTTCTTC,CASSYSIGEQFF
TRBJ2-1,TRBV4-2,NA,NA,TGTGCCAGCAGCCAAGGCTCGGGGCTGAACAATGAGCAGTTCTTC,CASSQGSGLNNEQFF
TRBJ2-7,TRBV29-1,NA,TRBD1,TGCAGCGTCCGACAGGGGATGAACTACGAGCAGTACTTC,CSVRQGMNYEQYF